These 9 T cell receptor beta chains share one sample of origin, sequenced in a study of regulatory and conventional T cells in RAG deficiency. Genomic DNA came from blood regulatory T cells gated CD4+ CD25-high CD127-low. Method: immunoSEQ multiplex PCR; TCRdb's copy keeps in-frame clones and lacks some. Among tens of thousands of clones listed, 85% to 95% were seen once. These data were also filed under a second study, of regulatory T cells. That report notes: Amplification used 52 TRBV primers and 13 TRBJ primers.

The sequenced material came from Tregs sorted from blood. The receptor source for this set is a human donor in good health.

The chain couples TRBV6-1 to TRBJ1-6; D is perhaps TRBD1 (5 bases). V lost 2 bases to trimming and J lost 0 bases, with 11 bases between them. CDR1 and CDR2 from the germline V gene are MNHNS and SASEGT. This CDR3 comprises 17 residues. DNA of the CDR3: TGTGCCAGCAGTGAATGGGCAGGGAGCTCCTATAATTCACCCCTCCACTTT. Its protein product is CASSEWAGSSYNSPLHF.

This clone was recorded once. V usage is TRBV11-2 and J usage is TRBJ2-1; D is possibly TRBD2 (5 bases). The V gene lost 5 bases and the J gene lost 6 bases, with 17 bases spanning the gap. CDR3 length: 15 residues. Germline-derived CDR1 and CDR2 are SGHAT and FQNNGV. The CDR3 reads CASSPGLRAVNEQFF. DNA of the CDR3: TGTGCCAGCAGCCCAGGATTGAGGGCAGTCAATGAGCAGTTCTTC.

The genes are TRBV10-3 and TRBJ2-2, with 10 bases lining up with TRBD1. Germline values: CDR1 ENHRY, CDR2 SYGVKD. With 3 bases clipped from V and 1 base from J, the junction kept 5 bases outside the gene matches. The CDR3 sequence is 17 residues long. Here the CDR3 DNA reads TGTGCCATCAGTGAACCGGGACAGGGGCGGAACACCGGGGAGCTGTTTTTT. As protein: CAISEPGQGRNTGELFF.

The CDR3 region is CASSEARLLVSYEQYF. CDR3 nucleotides: TGTGCCAGCAGTGAAGCGAGACTCCTAGTCTCCTACGAGCAGTACTTC. This chain uses TRBV6-1 with TRBJ2-7; D is ambiguous. V lost 0 bases to trimming and J lost 0 bases, with 12 bases between them. This CDR3 is built from 16 residues. The germline V gene has CDR1 MNHNS and CDR2 SASEGT.

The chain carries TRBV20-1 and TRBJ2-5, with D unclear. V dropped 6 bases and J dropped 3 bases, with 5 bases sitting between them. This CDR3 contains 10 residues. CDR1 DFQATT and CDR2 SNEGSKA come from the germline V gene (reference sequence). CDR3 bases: TGCAGTGCCGCAGAAGAGACCCAGTACTTC. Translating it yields CSAAEETQYF.

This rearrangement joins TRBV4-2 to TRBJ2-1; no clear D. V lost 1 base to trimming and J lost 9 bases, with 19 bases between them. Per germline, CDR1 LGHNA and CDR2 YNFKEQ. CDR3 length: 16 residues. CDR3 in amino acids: CASSQGTAAFWGEQFF. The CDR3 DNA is TGTGCCAGCAGCCAAGGAACAGCCGCATTTTGGGGTGAGCAGTTCTTC.

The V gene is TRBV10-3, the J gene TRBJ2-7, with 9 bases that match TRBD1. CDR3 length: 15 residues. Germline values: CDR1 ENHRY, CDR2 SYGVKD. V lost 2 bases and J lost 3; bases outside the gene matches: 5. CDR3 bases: TGTGCCATCAGTGAGGAGTGGGACAGGGACTACGAGCAGTACTTC. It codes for CAISEEWDRDYEQYF.

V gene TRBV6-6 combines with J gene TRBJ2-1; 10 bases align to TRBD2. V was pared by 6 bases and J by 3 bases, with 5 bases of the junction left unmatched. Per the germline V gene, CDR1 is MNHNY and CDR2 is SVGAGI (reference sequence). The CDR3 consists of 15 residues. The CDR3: CASRGRTSGYNEQFF. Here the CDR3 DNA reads TGTGCCAGCAGGGGGCGGACTAGCGGCTACAATGAGCAGTTCTTC.

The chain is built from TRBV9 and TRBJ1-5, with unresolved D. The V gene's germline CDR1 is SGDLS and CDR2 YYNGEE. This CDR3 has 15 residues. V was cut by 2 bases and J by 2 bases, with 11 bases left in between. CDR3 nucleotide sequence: TGTGCCAGCAGCGTTTTGGGATGGGGCAATCAGCCCCAGCATTTT. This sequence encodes CASSVLGWGNQPQHF.